One and the same sample provided the 2 T cell receptor beta chains below, sequenced in a study of shared clonotypes between healthy human individuals. Clones were sequenced by immunoSEQ multiplex PCR, and TCRdb holds only the in-frame ones, with some missing. The table records roughly 650,000 clones, around 96% of them present only once. CD8 cells classed as naive were CD45RO-negative and positively selected for CCR7, excluding terminally differentiated effector memory CD45RA+ cells. The specimen sequenced was naive CD8+ T cells sorted from blood. The source of these receptors is a woman in her twenties or thirties in good health.

This clone occurred once. This CDR3 reads CASSPGTGEEETQYF. The CDR3 DNA follows: TGTGCCAGCAGCCCGGGGACAGGGGAGGAAGAGACCCAGTACTTC. This chain uses TRBV7-9 with TRBJ2-5, with 10 nucleotides matching TRBD1. This CDR3 comprises 15 residues. CDR1 is SEHNR, CDR2 FQNEAQ, per germline (reference sequence). The V gene end was trimmed by 5 bases and the J gene end by 3 bases; junction bases not matched to a gene: 6.

This clone has only one observation. The chain joins TRBV18 to TRBJ1-2; 9 bases line up with TRBD1. Germline-derived CDR1 and CDR2 are KGHSH and LQKENI. The CDR3 covers 14 residues. The trim removed 6 bases at V and 2 bases at J, leaving 4 bases unmatched. In DNA, the CDR3 is TGTGCCAGCTCCGACAGGGGGGAAAACTATGGCTACACCTTC. It yields the protein CASSDRGENYGYTF.